The entry that follows covers one T cell receptor (beta chain) sequence. The antigen is unknown. The record originates from a study of blood T cells in healthy people across ages. Study-wide context: Using template switching, researchers captured about one barcoded beta molecule for each two T cells.

Individuals who donated were healthy Caucasians from Russia aged roughly 6 to 90. This CDR3 contains 13 residues. Trimming stripped 2 bases from V and 4 bases from J, with 8 bases between. Germline assignment: CDR1 ENHRY and CDR2 SYGVKD. Study conclusions and caveats: Per million T cells, the diversity of TCR beta decreased roughly linearly as age advanced.

Next came a second PCR, run for about 7 to 12 cycles, which used a sample-barcoded 5' primer along with a J-beta primer mix. Each CDR3 protein is one row after TCRdb ran MiXCR on the 5' RACE reads. This sample has about 1.8 million distinct CDR3 sequences, with just under 50% found just once. The sequencing sample was made of blood. The V call is TRBV10-3, the J call TRBJ1-1, with D uncertain. The clonotype was recovered from a woman aged 40 to 50 in good health. CDR3: CAISEESVTEAFF. CDR3 coding DNA: TGTGCCATCAGTGAGGAATCGGTCACTGAAGCTTTCTTT.